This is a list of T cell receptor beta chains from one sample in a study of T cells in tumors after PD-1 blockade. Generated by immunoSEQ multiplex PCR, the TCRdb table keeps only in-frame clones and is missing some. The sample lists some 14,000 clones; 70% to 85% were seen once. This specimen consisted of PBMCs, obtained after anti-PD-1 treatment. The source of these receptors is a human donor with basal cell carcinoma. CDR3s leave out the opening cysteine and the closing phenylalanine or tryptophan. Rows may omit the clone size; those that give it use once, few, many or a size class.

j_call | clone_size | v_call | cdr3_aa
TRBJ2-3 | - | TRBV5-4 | ASSLSSNRRTDTQY
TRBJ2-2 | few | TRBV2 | ASIREVNTGELF
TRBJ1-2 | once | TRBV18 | ASSMQDYGYT
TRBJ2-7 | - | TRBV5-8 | ASSTWGREQY
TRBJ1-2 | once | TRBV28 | ASSNYRGYGYT
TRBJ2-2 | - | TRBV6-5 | ASSRTGRNTGELF
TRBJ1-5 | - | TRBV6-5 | ASSSHLNQPQH
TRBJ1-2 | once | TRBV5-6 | ASSPPGGRGYGYT
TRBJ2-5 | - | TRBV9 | ASSVALGSQETQY
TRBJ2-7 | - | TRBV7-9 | ASSPVYEQY
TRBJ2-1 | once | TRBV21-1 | ASSRASSSYNEQF
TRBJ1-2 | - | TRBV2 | ASSEGRTSYGYT
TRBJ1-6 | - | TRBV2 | ASSGGQGNSPLH
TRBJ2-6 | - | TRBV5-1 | ASSRDPSGANVLT
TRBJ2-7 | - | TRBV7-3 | ASSFTPGGINEQY
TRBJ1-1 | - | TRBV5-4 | ASSRTGLRFMNTEAF
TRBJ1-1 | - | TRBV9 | ASSASGQGYTEAF
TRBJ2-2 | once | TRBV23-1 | ASNNRDAHTGELF
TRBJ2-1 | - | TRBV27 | ASATGALGVGNEQF
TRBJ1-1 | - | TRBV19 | ASSIQQGMAF
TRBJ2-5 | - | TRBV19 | ASSGMGQEQETQY
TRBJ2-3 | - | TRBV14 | ASSQDPPSHSLTDTQY
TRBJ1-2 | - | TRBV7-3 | ASVLFRTGFYGYT
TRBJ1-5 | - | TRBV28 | ASSFFGASTNQPQH
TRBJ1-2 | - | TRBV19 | ASTPGPLYGYT
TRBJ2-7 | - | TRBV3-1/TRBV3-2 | ASSQASGQPYEQY
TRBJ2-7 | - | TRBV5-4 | ASSPRGGVTYEQY